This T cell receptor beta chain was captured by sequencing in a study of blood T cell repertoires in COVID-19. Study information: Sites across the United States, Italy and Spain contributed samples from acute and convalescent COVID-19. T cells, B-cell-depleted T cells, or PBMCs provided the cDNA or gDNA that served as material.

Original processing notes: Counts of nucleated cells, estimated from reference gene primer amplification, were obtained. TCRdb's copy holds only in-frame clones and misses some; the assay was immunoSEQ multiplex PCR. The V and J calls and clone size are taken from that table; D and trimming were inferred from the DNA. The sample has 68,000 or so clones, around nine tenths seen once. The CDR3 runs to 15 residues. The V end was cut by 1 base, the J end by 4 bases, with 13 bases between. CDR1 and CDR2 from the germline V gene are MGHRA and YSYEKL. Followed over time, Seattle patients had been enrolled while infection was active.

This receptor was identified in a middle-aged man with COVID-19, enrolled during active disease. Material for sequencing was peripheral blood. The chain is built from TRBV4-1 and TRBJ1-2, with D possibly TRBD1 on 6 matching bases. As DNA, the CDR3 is TGCGCCAGCAGCCAAGGCCGGGACAACTCCTATGGCTACACCTTC. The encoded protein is CASSQGRDNSYGYTF.